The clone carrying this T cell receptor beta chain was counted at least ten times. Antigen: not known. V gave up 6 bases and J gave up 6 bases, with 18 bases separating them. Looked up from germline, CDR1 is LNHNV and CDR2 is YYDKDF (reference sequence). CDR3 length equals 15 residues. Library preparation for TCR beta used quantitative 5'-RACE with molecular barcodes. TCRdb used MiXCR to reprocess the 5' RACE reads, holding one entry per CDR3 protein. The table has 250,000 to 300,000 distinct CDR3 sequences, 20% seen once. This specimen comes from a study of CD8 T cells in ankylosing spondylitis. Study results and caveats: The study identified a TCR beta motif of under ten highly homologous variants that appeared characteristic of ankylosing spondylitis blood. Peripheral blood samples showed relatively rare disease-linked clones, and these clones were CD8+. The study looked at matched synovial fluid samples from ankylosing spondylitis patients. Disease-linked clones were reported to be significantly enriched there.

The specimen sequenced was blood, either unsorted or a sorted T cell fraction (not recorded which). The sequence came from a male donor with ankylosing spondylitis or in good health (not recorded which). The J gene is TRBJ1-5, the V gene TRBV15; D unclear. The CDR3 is CATSTELSASQPQHF. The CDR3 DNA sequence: TGTGCCACCAGTACAGAGTTATCCGCGTCTCAGCCCCAGCATTTT.